This T cell receptor beta chain was obtained from a study of blood T cell repertoires in COVID-19. Original data processing: For nucleated cells, counts were estimated from reference gene primer amplification. Data came from immunoSEQ multiplex PCR; TCRdb stores just in-frame clones and leaves some out. Clonal size and the V and J genes are those of that table, whereas D and trimming came from the DNA. There are 150,000 to 200,000 clones in the sample; around 83% occur only once, and roughly 15% lies in the top ten. Germline assignment: CDR1 WNHNN and CDR2 SYGVQD (reference sequence). This CDR3 has 14 residues. Trimming left V 0 bases short and J 6 bases short, with 11 bases between. Grouping used clinical history reported by participants in a survey and questionnaire. Recovery among Cohort 3 donors was established by two negative PCRs, clearance, or symptom resolution.

The receptor was isolated from a man aged 45 to 65 who had recovered from COVID-19. The specimen sequenced was PBMCs or T cells enriched from blood (not recorded which). J is TRBJ1-1 and V is TRBV10-1; D remains ambiguous. The CDR3 sequence: CASSESTRGSEAFF. The CDR3 DNA is TGCGCCAGCAGTGAGTCGACTCGAGGATCTGAAGCTTTCTTT.